This TCR beta chain stems from a study of long-term antiretroviral therapy in people with HIV. Study observations and caveats: The study collected blood between about 2003 and 2017, possibly under older ART regimens. Every time point showed a repertoire led by clones expanded before ART. Relative to control repertoires, HIV repertoires exhibited narrower CDR3 length ranges.

With V trimmed by 2 bases and J by 6 bases, 4 bases remained unmatched. The CDR3 has 15 amino acids. Germline assignment: CDR1 SGHRS and CDR2 YFSETQ. Notes on this clone: The antigen is not known.

Researchers ran immunoSEQ v3.0 at survey level. Profiling relied on immunoSEQ multiplex PCR, and the TCRdb table lists in-frame clones only, not all of them. In the table there are approximately 12,000 clones, more than 85% of which are singletons. The clonotype was recovered from a woman aged 40 to 50 with HIV. This rearrangement joins TRBV5-1 to TRBJ2-3; the match to TRBD2 covers 12 bases. The source was unsorted PBMCs, collected 0.2 years before starting antiretroviral therapy. The CDR3 is CASSLVTSGGDTQYF. Written as DNA, the CDR3 is TGCGCCAGCAGCTTAGTGACTAGCGGGGGTGATACGCAGTATTTT.